The clone carrying this T cell receptor (beta chain) appeared many times. Its specificity is not known. The data derive from a study of breast tumors, draining lymph nodes, adjacent tissues. Study results and caveats: Most tumor T cells seemingly derive from lymph node, then expand in tumor. Data only fit, rather than demonstrated, lymph node origin of most tumor T cells. Tumor and nontumor repertoires were significantly more similar in luminal-like than in basal-like breast cancer.

A single record per CDR3 protein comes from TCRdb applying MiXCR to the multiplex PCR reads. This sample has 45,000 to 65,000 distinct CDR3 sequences, with approximately 45% found just once. V was pared by 1 base and J by 5 bases, with 4 bases between. In germline, CDR1 is DFQATT, CDR2 SNEGSKA (reference sequence). The CDR3 covers 11 residues. This TCR was recovered from a female donor with breast cancer. Some clones in this sample may be carry-over from other donors' samples. V and J are TRBV20-1 and TRBJ2-3; no clear D. Sequenced material: breast tumor tissue. The CDR3 sequence: CSARVGDTQYF. DNA for the CDR3: TGCAGTGCTAGAGTAGGAGATACGCAGTATTTT.